The 28 T cell receptor beta chains below come from one sample, sequenced in a study of blood T cell repertoires in COVID-19. The table came from immunoSEQ multiplex PCR; TCRdb's copy has only in-frame clones and leaves some out. The sample has 90,000 or so clones, over 75% seen once. The sequenced sample was peripheral blood. These receptors came from a man at least 80 years old with active or convalescent COVID-19.

The chain carries TRBV5-1 and TRBJ1-1; 9 nucleotides align to TRBD1. CDR1 and CDR2 (germline): SGHRS, YFSETQ. Unmatched junction bases numbered 7, after V lost 7 bases and J lost 6 bases. The CDR3 length is 13 residues. The CDR3 region has the DNA TGCGCCAGCCGCGGACAGGGGTTCTCTGAAGCTTTCTTT. It yields the protein CASRGQGFSEAFF. The full variable domain, in which reference TRBV5-1 and TRBJ1-1 provide the parts outside the CDR3, is KAGVTQTPRYLIKTRGQQVTLSCSPISGHRSVSWYQQTPGQGLQFLFEYFSETQRNKGNFPGRFSGRQFSNSRSEMNVSTLELGDSALYLCASRGQGFSEAFFGQGTRLTVV.

V and J are TRBV6-5 and TRBJ1-1; TRBD1 aligns across 7 bases. CDR1 is MNHEY and CDR2 is SVGAGI in the germline V gene. Trimming cost V 2 bases and J 4 bases; bases outside gene matches: 7. The CDR3 consists of 15 residues. The CDR3 region is CASSYVGGLGTEAFF. CDR3 coding DNA: TGTGCCAGCAGTTACGTAGGGGGCCTCGGCACTGAAGCTTTCTTT.

This chain uses TRBV7-2 with TRBJ2-3, with D uncertain. CDR3 length: 11 residues. Trimming shortened V by 5 bases and J by 3 bases, and 3 bases separated the two germline ends. Germline loops: CDR1 SGHTA, CDR2 FQGNSA. The CDR3 DNA reads as TGTGCCAGCAGCCTAACAGATACGCAGTATTTT. Its protein product is CASSLTDTQYF.

The V and J genes are TRBV11-2 and TRBJ1-1; D is possibly TRBD1 (5 bases). The CDR3 length is 14 residues. Looked up from germline, CDR1 is SGHAT and CDR2 is FQNNGV. The germline V and J ends were trimmed by 8 bases and 5 bases, with 18 bases remaining between them. The DNA of the CDR3 is TGTGCCAGCGTCCAGTCCCGGGGGATGACTGAAGCTTTCTTT. Amino acids: CASVQSRGMTEAFF.

The chain joins TRBV5-6 to TRBJ2-5; D is undetermined. The CDR3 sequence is 11 residues long. V was shortened by 4 bases and J by 2 bases, with 3 bases between the two germline ends. Germline V lookup: CDR1 SGHDT, CDR2 YYEEEE. The CDR3: CASSRQETQYF. For the CDR3, the DNA is TGTGCCAGCAGCCGGCAAGAGACCCAGTACTTC.

This clone was detected a few times. This chain links TRBV6-2 or TRBV6-3 with TRBJ1-1, with TRBD1 as a possible D gene (6 bases). V lost 0 bases and J 0 bases, leaving 14 bases between the germline ends. This CDR3 comprises 17 residues. Germline loops: CDR1 MNHEY, CDR2 SVGEGT. The CDR3 reads CASSYSDRQRMNTEAFF. The CDR3 region has the DNA TGTGCCAGCAGTTACTCTGACAGGCAAAGAATGAACACTGAAGCTTTCTTT.

V and J are TRBV5-1 and TRBJ2-3, with 7 bases identical to TRBD1. The CDR3 runs to 13 residues. Per the germline V gene, CDR1 is SGHRS and CDR2 is YFSETQ. The V segment lost 6 bases and the J segment 4 bases; nucleotides outside the gene matches: 5. The CDR3 spells CASTTGLADTQYF. The CDR3 DNA is TGCGCCAGCACGACAGGGTTGGCAGATACGCAGTATTTT.

The V call is TRBV19, the J call TRBJ1-2; D not resolved. This CDR3 comprises 14 residues. V was clipped by 6 bases and J by 1 base, with 12 bases between them. Germline assignment: CDR1 LNHDA and CDR2 SQIVND (reference sequence). This CDR3 is CASSLQGGNYGYTF. DNA of the CDR3: TGTGCCAGTAGCTTACAAGGAGGTAACTATGGCTACACCTTC. Variable domain in full (rest from reference TRBV19 and TRBJ1-2): DGGITQSPKYLFRKEGQNVTLSCEQNLNHDAMYWYRQDPGQGLRLIYYSQIVNDFQKGDIAEGYSVSREKKESFPLTVTSAQKNPTAFYLCASSLQGGNYGYTFGSGTRLTVV.

The J gene is TRBJ1-2, the V gene TRBV4-3; no clear D gene. The ends were cut back, 0 bases at V and 0 bases at J, with 11 bases in the middle. Germline CDR1 reads LGHNA; CDR2 reads YSLEER. The CDR3 runs 16 residues. The CDR3 DNA is TGCGCCAGCAGCCAAGATTGGGCCAGCCCTAACTATGGCTACACCTTC. Amino acid sequence: CASSQDWASPNYGYTF.

V gene TRBV3-1 (or the pseudogene TRBV3-2) combines with J gene TRBJ2-3; no reliable D call. Germline V gene data show CDR1 as LGHDT and CDR2 as YNNKEL (reference sequence). The CDR3 loop spans 11 amino acids. Trimming removed 3 bases from V and 6 bases from J, with 4 bases in between. The CDR3: CASSQSDTQYF. The CDR3 bases are TGTGCCAGCAGCCAGTCGGATACGCAGTATTTT.

V is TRBV19 and J is TRBJ1-1; D is perhaps TRBD1 (6 bases). The CDR3 contains 15 residues. Germline V CDR1 and CDR2: LNHDA, SQIVND (reference sequence). The V and J ends lost 6 bases and 6 bases respectively, with 20 bases between them. As DNA, the CDR3 is TGTGCCAGTAGGAATCGACAGGACTTGGGCGCTGAAGCTTTCTTT. Protein sequence: CASRNRQDLGAEAFF.

The V gene is TRBV29-1, the J gene TRBJ1-2; 8 nucleotides agree with TRBD1. CDR1 and CDR2 (germline): SQVTM, ANQGSEA. This CDR3 is built from 12 residues. Trimming at V came to 7 bases and at J to 4 bases, leaving 5 bases not matched to a gene. For the CDR3, the DNA is TGCAGCGCTCCCGGACAGGGCTATGGCTACACCTTC. It is translated as CSAPGQGYGYTF.

The chain combines TRBV15 with TRBJ2-7, with 8 bases aligning to TRBD2. Germline values: CDR1 LNHNV, CDR2 YYDKDF (reference sequence). Trimming removed 5 bases from V and 2 bases from J; junction bases left unmatched: 2. The CDR3 spans 13 residues. Written as DNA, the CDR3 is TGTGCCACCAGCCCGGGGGGGACCTACGAGCAGTACTTC. Amino acid sequence: CATSPGGTYEQYF.

The V call is TRBV3-1 (or the pseudogene TRBV3-2), the J call TRBJ1-2, with 7 bases fitting TRBD1. The germline V gene encodes CDR1 LGHDT and CDR2 YNNKEL (reference sequence). The CDR3 totals 20 residues. J gave up 8 bases and V 6 bases, and 30 bases lay outside the gene matches. The CDR3 loop is CASSLYRFYRDSNPRNGYTF. DNA of the CDR3: TGTGCCAGCAGTCTCTATCGCTTCTACCGGGACAGCAATCCCCGAAACGGCTACACCTTC.

The rearrangement uses TRBV19 and TRBJ1-1; TRBD1 matches at 9 bases. Germline V gene lookup returns CDR1 LNHDA and CDR2 SQIVND (reference sequence). The J segment lost 0 bases and the V segment lost 0 bases, leaving 8 bases of the junction unmatched. This CDR3 has 18 residues. This CDR3 is CASSIDFGDRVMNTEAFF. The CDR3 DNA sequence: TGTGCCAGTAGTATAGATTTTGGGGACAGGGTCATGAACACTGAAGCTTTCTTT.

The table lists this clone with a few counts. The chain uses TRBV5-1 and TRBJ2-7; 8 bases agree with TRBD1. Looked up from germline, CDR1 is SGHRS and CDR2 is YFSETQ. The CDR3 has 15 amino acids. The junction had 8 bases not matched to a gene; V was cut back by 5 bases and J by 1 base. The CDR3 region is CASSLTGDRSYEQYF. DNA of the CDR3: TGCGCCAGCAGTTTGACAGGGGATAGATCCTACGAGCAGTACTTC.

The chain is built from TRBV9 and TRBJ1-3; a possible D gene is TRBD1 (5 bases). The CDR3 length is 15 residues. From germline, CDR1 is SGDLS and CDR2 YYNGEE. Between the trimmed V and J ends, which lost 3 bases and 2 bases, there was a span of 12 bases. This chain's CDR3 is CASSATGDPGNTIYF. The CDR3 bases are TGTGCCAGCAGCGCCACAGGAGACCCTGGAAACACCATATATTTT.

The chain employs TRBV27 and TRBJ2-3, with 7 bases matching TRBD2. The CDR3 covers 17 residues. V trimming: 0 bases; J trimming: 2 bases; junction bases outside the gene matches: 8. CDR1 and CDR2 from the germline V gene are MNHEY and SMNVEV (reference sequence). The CDR3 region has the DNA TGTGCCAGCAGTTTATCCTTGGGCGGGGGTCACACAGATACGCAGTATTTT. Translation gives CASSLSLGGGHTDTQYF.

V is TRBV2 and J is TRBJ1-1; D unclear. Trimming removed 7 bases at V and 4 bases at J, with 13 bases between. The CDR3 is 13 amino acids. Germline V CDR1 and CDR2: SNHLY, FYNNEI. In DNA, the CDR3 is TGTGCCAGCAAACTTTTGGTTACCACTGAAGCTTTCTTT. This gives the protein CASKLLVTTEAFF. The entire variable domain, with the rest obtained from reference TRBV2 and TRBJ1-1, is as follows: EPEVTQTPSHQVTQMGQEVILRCVPISNHLYFYWYRQILGQKVEFLVSFYNNEISEKSEIFDDQFSVERPDGSNFTLKIRSTKLEDSAMYFCASKLLVTTEAFFGQGTRLTVV.

The chain combines TRBV2 with TRBJ2-5, with D uncertain. The CDR3 sequence is 12 residues long. Looked up from germline, CDR1 is SNHLY and CDR2 is FYNNEI. Trimming took 7 bases from V and 4 from J, leaving 10 bases between them. In DNA, the CDR3 is TGTGCCAGCACAATAAGGAGAGAGACCCAGTACTTC. It specifies CASTIRRETQYF.

The chain combines TRBV20-1 with TRBJ2-7; D remains ambiguous. Looked up from germline, CDR1 is DFQATT and CDR2 is SNEGSKA (reference sequence). The CDR3 loop spans 11 amino acids. Trimming shortened V by 1 base and J by 3 bases, and 4 bases separated the two germline ends. The CDR3 nucleotides are TGCAGTGCTAGAGTCAACTACGAGCAGTACTTC. Amino acid sequence: CSARVNYEQYF.

This chain connects TRBV28 to TRBJ2-2; a possible D gene is TRBD1 (6 bases). V shed 4 bases and J shed 6 bases, with 6 bases lying between them. The CDR3 is 12 residues long. The germline V gene has CDR1 MDHEN and CDR2 SYDVKM. This CDR3 reads CASSWGPGELFF. In DNA, the CDR3 is TGTGCCAGCAGTTGGGGGCCCGGGGAGCTGTTTTTT.

This chain links TRBV28 with TRBJ2-2; TRBD2 agrees at 7 bases. Germline CDR1 MDHEN, CDR2 SYDVKM. The CDR3 runs 17 residues. After removal of 2 bases from V and 0 bases from J, the junction contained 6 bases not matched to a gene. The CDR3 sequence: CASSLSLAAPNTGELFF. Written as DNA, the CDR3 is TGTGCCAGCAGTTTAAGTCTAGCGGCCCCGAACACCGGGGAGCTGTTTTTT. Using reference TRBV28 and TRBJ2-2 for the parts outside the CDR3, the full variable domain is DVKVTQSSRYLVKRTGEKVFLECVQDMDHENMFWYRQDPGLGLRLIYFSYDVKMKEKGDIPEGYSVSREKKERFSLILESASTNQTSMYLCASSLSLAAPNTGELFFGEGSRLTVL.

In this sample, this clone is medium-sized. The gene calls are TRBV5-4 and TRBJ2-5; D is unresolved. The V and J ends lost 0 bases and 2 bases respectively, with 8 bases between them. Looked up from germline, CDR1 is SGHNT and CDR2 is YYREEE (reference sequence). CDR3 size: 14 residues. CDR3: CASSLGSRQETQYF. The CDR3 DNA sequence: TGTGCCAGCAGCTTGGGCTCACGGCAAGAGACCCAGTACTTC.

This chain uses TRBV5-1 with TRBJ1-2; possible D gene TRBD1, 6 bases. Germline loops: CDR1 SGHRS, CDR2 YFSETQ. V shed 4 bases and J shed 6 bases, with 10 bases lying between them. The CDR3 length is 12 residues. DNA of the CDR3: TGCGCCAGCAGCGTTACAGGGCATGGCTACACCTTC. Translation: CASSVTGHGYTF.

The rearrangement joins TRBV2 to TRBJ2-1; 14 bases are shared with TRBD2. Germline V CDR1 and CDR2: SNHLY, FYNNEI. The CDR3 is made up of 15 amino acids. V shed 7 bases, J shed 7 bases, and the junction held 6 bases outside the gene matches. The CDR3 DNA reads as TGTGCCAGCAACCGACTAGCGGGGGGGCCGAATGAGCAGTTCTTC. Translated, it gives CASNRLAGGPNEQFF.

CDR3 in DNA: TGTGCCACCCGCCTTAGCGGAGAGACCCAGTACTTC. This codes for CATRLSGETQYF. V is TRBV19 and J is TRBJ2-5; a possible D gene is TRBD2 (6 bases). This CDR3 contains 12 residues. Trimming took off 10 bases at V and 4 bases at J, with 13 bases between the two ends. CDR1 is LNHDA and CDR2 is SQIVND in the germline V gene (reference sequence).

This clone was observed a handful of times. This chain uses TRBV14 with TRBJ2-7; TRBD1 matches at 10 bases. The length of the CDR3 is 17 residues. Trimming took 3 bases from V and 3 from J; bases not matched to a gene: 11. CDR1 and CDR2 (germline): SGHDN, FVKESK. This CDR3 reads CASSHRQGAGPNYEQYF. DNA of the CDR3: TGTGCCAGCAGCCATAGACAGGGGGCAGGTCCTAACTACGAGCAGTACTTC.